A single sample gave rise to the 30 T cell receptor beta chains below, sequenced in a study of blood T cell repertoires in COVID-19. Using immunoSEQ multiplex PCR, the repertoire was profiled, and TCRdb retains in-frame clones only, with some absent. The table lists 150,000 to 200,000 clones, roughly nine tenths of them singletons. The sample was peripheral blood. These receptors were collected from a man between 65 and 85 years old with acute or convalescent COVID-19.

This chain's CDR3 is CAWNTGVGNTEAFF. The CDR3 DNA follows: TGTGCCTGGAATACAGGGGTTGGGAACACTGAAGCTTTCTTT. The chain is built from TRBV30 and TRBJ1-1, with 7 nucleotides matching TRBD1. The CDR3 length is 14 residues. The trim removed 4 bases at V and 1 base at J, leaving 6 bases unmatched. Per the germline V gene, CDR1 is GTSNPN and CDR2 is SVGIG (reference sequence).

The chain has TRBV28 and TRBJ1-1; 9 bases map to TRBD1. Per germline, CDR1 MDHEN and CDR2 SYDVKM. V gave up 6 bases and J gave up 13 bases; unmatched junction bases: 12. The CDR3 runs to 13 residues. CDR3 DNA sequence: TGTGCCAGCAGATCGGGACAGGGTAGGGACGGTTTCTTT. This encodes CASRSGQGRDGFF.

V and J are TRBV2 and TRBJ2-7, with 12 bases lining up with TRBD2. Per the germline V gene, CDR1 is SNHLY and CDR2 is FYNNEI. The CDR3 is 16 residues long. V lost 0 bases, J lost 5 bases, and 5 bases stayed unmatched. The CDR3 spells CASSEAQTSGSNEQYF. CDR3 in DNA: TGTGCCAGCAGTGAAGCGCAGACTAGCGGGAGCAACGAGCAGTACTTC.

The V call is TRBV5-1, the J call TRBJ2-1; no reliable D call. The germline gives CDR1 SGHRS, CDR2 YFSETQ. The CDR3 loop spans 14 amino acids. Trimming stripped 4 bases from V and 8 bases from J, with 16 bases between. The CDR3 DNA is TGCGCCAGCAGCCCAATTTCACTCGCCTATGAGCAGTTCTTC. This translates into CASSPISLAYEQFF.

The chain uses TRBV4-2 and TRBJ2-5, with TRBD2 as a possible D gene (6 bases). Trimming took 0 bases from V and 5 from J, leaving 13 bases between them. CDR3 length: 15 amino acids. Germline values: CDR1 LGHNA, CDR2 YNFKEQ. CDR3 residues: CASSQDGFRGETQYF. The CDR3, as DNA: TGTGCCAGCAGCCAAGATGGATTCCGGGGGGAGACCCAGTACTTC.

V gene TRBV14 combines with J gene TRBJ1-1; D is unclear. V was shortened by 4 bases and J by 3 bases, with 12 bases between the two germline ends. CDR1 and CDR2 (germline): SGHDN, FVKESK. The CDR3 is 14 amino acids. The CDR3 here is CASSLSGRDTEAFF. CDR3 bases: TGTGCCAGCAGCCTGTCGGGGAGGGACACTGAAGCTTTCTTT.

This rearrangement joins TRBV7-9 to TRBJ1-1; 7 bases match TRBD1. J was trimmed by 4 bases and V by 5 bases; bases with no gene match: 7. CDR3 size: 14 residues. Germline-derived CDR1 and CDR2 are SEHNR and FQNEAQ (reference sequence). The CDR3 loop is CASSPRTGITEAFF. The CDR3 DNA sequence: TGTGCCAGCAGCCCCCGGACAGGAATCACTGAAGCTTTCTTT.

V is TRBV24-1 and J is TRBJ2-7, with D possibly matching TRBD1 (6 bases). The CDR3 totals 13 residues. V shed 5 bases and J shed 0 bases, with 7 bases lying between them. CDR1 and CDR2 from the germline V gene are KGHDR and SFDVKD. The DNA of the CDR3 is TGTGCCACCAGTGTACAGGGCTCCTACGAGCAGTACTTC. The encoded protein is CATSVQGSYEQYF.

V usage is TRBV2 and J usage is TRBJ2-1; 11 bases align to TRBD2. The germline CDR1 and CDR2 sequences are SNHLY and FYNNEI. The trim removed 8 bases at V and 6 bases at J, leaving 9 bases unmatched. The CDR3 totals 15 residues. The CDR3 DNA follows: TGTGCCAGCGGCATGACTAGCGGGAAGGGCAATGAGCAGTTCTTC. The encoded protein is CASGMTSGKGNEQFF.

The genes are TRBV7-2 and TRBJ2-3; a possible D gene is TRBD2 (5 bases). The CDR3 loop spans 16 amino acids. The germline V gene has CDR1 SGHTA and CDR2 FQGNSA. The V and J ends lost 7 bases and 1 base respectively, with 18 bases between them. The CDR3 sequence is CASTPSEAAGTDTQYF. CDR3 in DNA: TGTGCCAGCACCCCGTCGGAAGCGGCCGGCACAGATACGCAGTATTTT.

The V gene is TRBV28, the J gene TRBJ2-3, with TRBD2 matching over 14 bases. V trimming: 2 bases; J trimming: 7 bases; junction bases outside the gene matches: 5. This CDR3 has 16 residues. Germline-derived CDR1 and CDR2 are MDHEN and SYDVKM. The CDR3 spells CASSLQTSGGAHTQYF. CDR3 coding DNA: TGTGCCAGCAGTTTACAGACTAGCGGGGGGGCACATACGCAGTATTTT.

This rearrangement joins TRBV7-9 to TRBJ2-3; the D gene is possibly TRBD2 (6 bases). The germline V gene encodes CDR1 SEHNR and CDR2 FQNEAQ (reference sequence). The length of the CDR3 is 15 residues. Trimming stripped 5 bases from V and 6 bases from J, with 18 bases between. CDR3 loop: CASSPSGTSSDTQYF. Here the CDR3 DNA reads TGTGCCAGCAGCCCGTCCGGGACTTCCTCGGATACGCAGTATTTT. The variable domain in full, completed from reference TRBV7-9 and TRBJ2-3, reads DTGVSQNPRHKITKRGQNVTFRCDPISEHNRLYWYRQTLGQGPEFLTYFQNEAQLEKSRLLSDRFSAERPKGSFSTLEIQRTEQGDSAMYLCASSPSGTSSDTQYFGPGTRLTVL.

The chain joins TRBV6-6 to TRBJ2-7; 10 bases are shared with TRBD2. Germline V gene lookup returns CDR1 MNHNY and CDR2 SVGAGI (reference sequence). This CDR3 contains 14 residues. V lost 7 bases, J lost 0 bases, and 3 bases stayed unmatched. The CDR3 sequence: CASTGTSASYEQYF. The CDR3 region has the DNA TGTGCCAGCACCGGGACTAGCGCCTCCTACGAGCAGTACTTC.

The CDR3 nucleotides read TGTGCCAGCAGTGGGGCAGGTGCCAATAATGAAAAACTGTTTTTT. Its protein is CASSGAGANNEKLFF. V gene TRBV2 combines with J gene TRBJ1-4; the D is unclear. Trimming left V 4 bases short and J 4 bases short, with 13 bases between. Germline lookup yields CDR1 SNHLY and CDR2 FYNNEI. The CDR3 extends over 15 amino acids.

The genes are TRBV3-1 (or the pseudogene TRBV3-2) and TRBJ2-7; 7 nucleotides agree with TRBD1. The germline CDR1 and CDR2 sequences are LGHDT and YNNKEL (reference sequence). Trimming took 4 bases from V and 13 from J; bases not matched to a gene: 7. The CDR3 has 11 residues. The CDR3 region has the DNA TGTGCCAGCAGCCGAGGGACAGACGCATACTTC. As protein: CASSRGTDAYF.

The chain recombines TRBV15 with TRBJ2-5; 9 bases fit TRBD2. V shed 1 base, J shed 4 bases, and the junction held 1 base outside the gene matches. The CDR3 runs to 14 residues. Germline-derived CDR1 and CDR2 are LNHNV and YYDKDF (reference sequence). CDR3 DNA sequence: TGTGCCACCAGCAGAGTACTAGCGGGAGAGACCCAGTACTTC. Protein sequence: CATSRVLAGETQYF. The complete variable domain, with remaining parts taken from reference TRBV15 and TRBJ2-5, reads DAMVIQNPRYQVTQFGKPVTLSCSQTLNHNVMYWYQQKSSQAPKLLFHYYDKDFNNEADTPDNFQSRRPNTSFCFLDIRSPGLGDTAMYLCATSRVLAGETQYFGPGTRLLVL.

In DNA, the CDR3 is TGCGCCAGCAGCAAGGGACAGGGGGAACAGCCCCAGCATTTT. Protein: CASSKGQGEQPQHF. The rearrangement joins TRBV5-1 to TRBJ1-5; 11 nucleotides agree with TRBD1. The germline V gene encodes CDR1 SGHRS and CDR2 YFSETQ. V was clipped by 4 bases and J by 7 bases; unmatched bases: 4. This CDR3 comprises 14 residues.

The chain is built from TRBV18 and TRBJ1-5, with 7 bases lining up with TRBD1. Germline-derived CDR1 and CDR2 are KGHSH and LQKENI. Trimming at V came to 4 bases and at J to 1 base, leaving 7 bases not matched to a gene. This CDR3 spans 16 amino acids. CDR3 bases: TGTGCCAGCTCACGGGACAGTCCCCGCAGCAATCAGCCCCAGCATTTT. It codes for CASSRDSPRSNQPQHF.

V gene TRBV28 combines with J gene TRBJ1-3; 7 bases fit TRBD1. V dropped 6 bases and J dropped 4; count of bases not matched to a gene: 6. CDR3 length equals 14 residues. The germline V gene has CDR1 MDHEN and CDR2 SYDVKM. The CDR3 region has the DNA TGTGCCAGCAGAAGAGGGGGCGCGGGAAACACCATATATTTT. Its translation is CASRRGGAGNTIYF.

The chain joins TRBV5-4 to TRBJ2-3; TRBD2 aligns across 9 bases. The CDR3 consists of 14 residues. Germline-derived CDR1 and CDR2 are SGHNT and YYREEE (reference sequence). V shed 2 bases, J shed 4 bases, and the junction held 2 bases outside the gene matches. The DNA for the CDR3 is TGTGCCAGCAGCTTAGGCGGGAGGGCAGATACGCAGTATTTT. Its protein product is CASSLGGRADTQYF.

The V and J genes are TRBV15 and TRBJ2-5; 12 nucleotides match TRBD2. Unmatched junction bases numbered 13, after V lost 0 bases and J lost 5 bases. Looked up from germline, CDR1 is LNHNV and CDR2 is YYDKDF (reference sequence). CDR3 length equals 19 residues. CDR3 DNA: TGTGCCACCAGCAGAGAAGGGGCTAGCGGGAGGGCCGGCCAGGAGACCCAGTACTTC. As protein: CATSREGASGRAGQETQYF.

The chain uses TRBV9 and TRBJ2-6; D may be TRBD2 (5 bases). The CDR3 runs 16 residues. CDR1 is SGDLS, CDR2 YYNGEE, per germline. Trimming stripped 4 bases from V and 2 bases from J, with 13 bases between. Here the CDR3 DNA reads TGTGCCAGCAGCCCTCGGGGTAGCCCTGGGGCCAACGTCCTGACTTTC. It is translated as CASSPRGSPGANVLTF.

This clone was counted between two and nine times. This chain connects TRBV5-4 to TRBJ1-6, with 8 bases fitting TRBD1. V was clipped by 3 bases and J by 5 bases; unmatched bases: 10. The V gene's germline CDR1 is SGHNT and CDR2 YYREEE (reference sequence). The CDR3 is 17 amino acids. The CDR3 region is CASSSKPGQGHNSPLHF. The CDR3 DNA reads as TGTGCCAGCAGCTCTAAACCAGGACAGGGTCATAATTCACCCCTCCACTTT.

This clone was counted a few times. The chain joins TRBV30 to TRBJ1-1, with no clear D. The CDR3 covers 14 residues. Germline CDR1 is GTSNPN and CDR2 is SVGIG (reference sequence). V lost 2 bases to trimming and J lost 1 base, with 11 bases between them. CDR3 nucleotides: TGTGCCTGGAGTATTAAAACAGAGAACACTGAAGCTTTCTTT. The encoded protein is CAWSIKTENTEAFF.

The gene calls are TRBV2 and TRBJ2-5; a weak D match, TRBD2 (7 bases). The CDR3 is 15 residues long. With 5 bases removed from V and 3 bases from J, the gap between germline ends came to 16 bases. Germline V gene sequence: CDR1 SNHLY, CDR2 FYNNEI. The CDR3 loop is CASSRGRALEETQYF. Written as DNA, the CDR3 is TGTGCCAGCAGTAGGGGGAGGGCTTTGGAAGAGACCCAGTACTTC.

This chain uses TRBV6-5 with TRBJ1-4, with D possibly being TRBD1 (5 bases). Per the germline V gene, CDR1 is MNHEY and CDR2 is SVGAGI. The CDR3 has 15 residues. V lost 0 bases and J lost 7, with 12 bases in between. CDR3 sequence: CASSYSWAGGEKLFF. The CDR3 coding sequence is TGTGCCAGCAGTTACTCCTGGGCGGGGGGTGAAAAACTGTTTTTT.

J is TRBJ2-6 and V is TRBV18; 7 bases agree with TRBD1. Germline CDR1 KGHSH, CDR2 LQKENI. This CDR3 comprises 15 residues. The ends lost 6 bases at V and 3 bases at J; junction bases unmatched: 5. CDR3 sequence (DNA): TGTGCCAGCTCCAACTCAGGGGGTGGGGCCAACGTCCTGACTTTC. This sequence encodes CASSNSGGGANVLTF.

The genes are TRBV7-8 and TRBJ2-3, with D maybe TRBD2 (6 bases). The germline V and J ends were trimmed by 6 bases and 1 base, with 17 bases remaining between them. The CDR3 is 16 residues long. From germline, CDR1 is SGHVS and CDR2 FQNEAQ. CDR3 coding DNA: TGTGCCAGCAGTCACCGACTAGGGGACGGCACAGATACGCAGTATTTT. Its translation: CASSHRLGDGTDTQYF.

This clone appeared a few times. The chain combines TRBV12-3 or TRBV12-4 with TRBJ1-5, with 7 bases aligning to TRBD1. After removal of 5 bases from V and 6 bases from J, the junction contained 4 bases not matched to a gene. The CDR3 is 13 residues long. CDR3 nucleotide sequence: TGTGCCAGCAGTCCGACAGGGATTCAGCCCCAGCATTTT. It codes for CASSPTGIQPQHF.

This chain uses TRBV5-6 with TRBJ1-5; D not certain. Germline V gives CDR1 SGHDT, CDR2 YYEEEE. This CDR3 spans 13 amino acids. Trimming left V 0 bases short and J 5 bases short, with 6 bases between. CDR3 DNA sequence: TGTGCCAGCAGCTTGGCCGGGGATCAGCCCCAGCATTTT. Amino acids: CASSLAGDQPQHF. Filled out from reference TRBV5-6 and TRBJ1-5, the complete variable domain reads DAGVTQSPTHLIKTRGQQVTLRCSPKSGHDTVSWYQQALGQGPQFIFQYYEEEERQRGNFPDRFSGHQFPNYSSELNVNALLLGDSALYLCASSLAGDQPQHFGDGTRLSIL.